This T cell receptor beta chain came from a study of technical replicates of blood from several donors. This clone was found once. Clones were read by immunoSEQ multiplex PCR, and TCRdb kept only the in-frame ones, dropping some. The sample contains over 10,000 clones, roughly 77% of which appear only once. The CDR3 length is 12 residues. Trimming cost V 5 bases and J 4 bases, with 8 bases left between them. The germline V gene has CDR1 WSHSY and CDR2 SAAADI. This TCR was sampled from a human donor in good health. The chain uses TRBV10-2 and TRBJ1-2; maybe TRBD1 (5 bases). Sequenced material: PBMCs. The CDR3 bases are TGCGCCAGCAGTTTTGACAGCTATGGCTACACCTTC. It codes for CASSFDSYGYTF.